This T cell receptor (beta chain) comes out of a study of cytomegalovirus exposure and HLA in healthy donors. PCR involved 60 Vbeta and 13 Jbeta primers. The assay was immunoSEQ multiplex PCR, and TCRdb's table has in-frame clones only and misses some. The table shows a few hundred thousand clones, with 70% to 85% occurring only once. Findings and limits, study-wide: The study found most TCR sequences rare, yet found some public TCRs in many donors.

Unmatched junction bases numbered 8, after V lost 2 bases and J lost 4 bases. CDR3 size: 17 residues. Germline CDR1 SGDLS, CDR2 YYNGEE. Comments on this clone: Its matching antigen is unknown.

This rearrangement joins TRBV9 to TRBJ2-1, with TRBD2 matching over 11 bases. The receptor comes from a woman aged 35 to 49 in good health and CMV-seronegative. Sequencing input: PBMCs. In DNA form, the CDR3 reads TGTGCCAGCAGCGTGGACCTCGGGACTAGCGGTTACAATGAGCAGTTCTTC. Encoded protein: CASSVDLGTSGYNEQFF.